This T cell receptor (beta chain) was profiled in a study of cytomegalovirus exposure and HLA in healthy donors. Both 60 Vbeta primers and 13 Jbeta primers went into the PCR. The method was immunoSEQ multiplex PCR; TCRdb's version includes in-frame clones alone and lacks a portion of them. This repertoire shows roughly 69,000 clones, approximately 76% found once; its top ten account for 5.4%. CDR1 is SQVTM, CDR2 ANQGSEA, per germline. Trimming cost V 3 bases and J 3 bases, with 11 bases left between them. The CDR3 consists of 13 residues. This chain connects TRBV29-1 to TRBJ1-1; possible D gene TRBD1, 6 bases. The specimen was PBMCs. This receptor was taken from a man aged 45-65 years in good health and CMV-seronegative. Here the CDR3 reads CSVDPGAYTEAFF. The CDR3 DNA reads as TGCAGCGTTGATCCAGGGGCCTACACTGAAGCTTTCTTT.